Each of the 30 T cell receptor beta chains below was sequenced from the same sample in a study of CD8 T cells in Susac syndrome. A quantity of about 0.5 to 1 ug RNA underwent reverse transcription using random hexamers. TCRdb re-derived calls from the immunoSEQ multiplex PCR reads in MiXCR, one entry per CDR3 protein. Seen here are some 300,000 distinct CDR3 sequences, 70% to 90% observed once, and the top ten hold 0.18%. Sequenced input: CD8+ T cells from PBMCs. The receptors originated from a human donor with multiple sclerosis.

This chain uses TRBV12-3 or TRBV12-4 with TRBJ2-1, with TRBD2 as a possible D gene (7 bases). The CDR3 loop spans 16 amino acids. V lost 5 bases and J 3 bases, leaving 17 bases between the germline ends. In DNA, the CDR3 is TGTGCCAGCAGTCCCCCCGCGGGGGACAACTACAATGAGCAGTTCTTC. It encodes CASSPPAGDNYNEQFF.

The chain joins TRBV27 to TRBJ2-7; tentative D call: TRBD2 (6 bases). Trimming took 6 bases from V and 3 from J, leaving 12 bases between them. Germline lookup yields CDR1 MNHEY and CDR2 SMNVEV (reference sequence). The CDR3 is made up of 13 amino acids. The CDR3 loop is CASRDYTYYEQYF. In DNA form, the CDR3 reads TGTGCCAGCAGGGACTATACCTACTACGAGCAGTACTTC.

This sequence joins TRBV28 and TRBJ2-3, with 7 positions matching TRBD1. Germline V gene data show CDR1 as MDHEN and CDR2 as SYDVKM. CDR3 length: 14 amino acids. Unmatched junction bases numbered 4, after V lost 3 bases and J lost 4 bases. The CDR3 coding sequence is TGTGCCAGCAGTTTTACAGGGGTAGCAGATACGCAGTATTTT. This sequence encodes CASSFTGVADTQYF.

This chain connects TRBV9 to TRBJ1-5, with a weak D call TRBD1 (6 bases). The CDR3 spans 15 residues. Germline lookup yields CDR1 SGDLS and CDR2 YYNGEE. V was pared by 5 bases and J by 6 bases, with 18 bases between. In DNA form, the CDR3 reads TGTGCCAGCAGTCTCACAGGGCGTGCCAGTCAGCCCCAGCATTTT. Its protein is CASSLTGRASQPQHF.

The rearrangement joins TRBV2 to TRBJ2-6, with unresolved D. V was cut by 7 bases and J by 0 bases, with 10 bases left in between. CDR3 length: 15 residues. Germline V gene sequence: CDR1 SNHLY, CDR2 FYNNEI. This CDR3 is CASKGTTSGANVLTF. The CDR3 DNA is TGTGCCAGCAAAGGAACAACCTCTGGGGCCAACGTCCTGACTTTC.

The gene calls are TRBV3-1 and TRBJ2-7; 7 bases line up with TRBD1. J was trimmed by 2 bases and V by 1 base; bases with no gene match: 2. Germline V gene sequence: CDR1 LGHDT, CDR2 YNNKEL (reference sequence). The CDR3 has 14 amino acids. CDR3 region: CASSQVGQAYEQYF. In DNA form, the CDR3 reads TGTGCCAGCAGCCAAGTCGGACAGGCCTACGAGCAGTACTTC.

The chain uses TRBV7-9 and TRBJ2-3; D perhaps matches TRBD2 (5 bases). CDR3 length: 14 amino acids. V was cut by 2 bases and J by 3 bases, with 9 bases left in between. The germline V gene has CDR1 SEHNR and CDR2 FQNEAQ (reference sequence). CDR3 loop: CASSLKRWTDTQYF. The DNA of the CDR3 is TGTGCCAGCAGCTTAAAGCGGTGGACAGATACGCAGTATTTT.

The chain links TRBV7-9 to TRBJ1-1, with 7 bases matching TRBD1. The CDR3 is 17 residues long. Germline CDR1 and CDR2: SEHNR and FQNEAQ (reference sequence). The V segment lost 6 bases and the J segment 3 bases; nucleotides outside the gene matches: 16. This CDR3 reads CASRERGDSGGDTEAFF. CDR3 nucleotide sequence: TGTGCCAGCAGAGAGCGGGGGGACAGTGGCGGCGACACTGAAGCTTTCTTT.

Worth noting for this clonotype: One end of the junction is discordant with germline, which a read error may explain. J is TRBJ2-1 and V is TRBV20-1, with 9 bases that match TRBD1. Looked up from germline, CDR1 is DFQATT and CDR2 is SNEGSKA (reference sequence). CDR3 length: 15 amino acids. The CDR3 bases are TGCAGTGCTCCTCCACTCGACAGGGGGTACAATGAGCAGCTCTTC. It codes for CSAPPLDRGYNEQLF.

The V and J genes are TRBV28 and TRBJ2-5; 7 nucleotides match TRBD1. This CDR3 is 14 amino acids long. Per germline, CDR1 MDHEN and CDR2 SYDVKM. Losses at the gene ends were 5 bases for V and 1 base for J; bases not matched to a gene: 4. The CDR3 loop reads CASSPHRGQETQYF. CDR3 nucleotide sequence: TGTGCCAGCAGTCCGCACAGGGGCCAAGAGACCCAGTACTTC.

This clonotype has a single count. The chain uses TRBV19 and TRBJ2-1, with D uncertain. Germline CDR1 is LNHDA and CDR2 is SQIVND (reference sequence). Trimming left V 5 bases short and J 3 bases short, with 17 bases between. This CDR3 has 16 residues. The CDR3 is CASSPWTLLHYNEQFF. The CDR3 coding sequence is TGTGCCAGTAGTCCCTGGACCCTACTACACTACAATGAGCAGTTCTTC.

The rearrangement joins TRBV3-1 to TRBJ2-3, with D unclear. This CDR3 has 14 residues. V was pared by 0 bases and J by 3 bases, with 7 bases between. The germline V gene encodes CDR1 LGHDT and CDR2 YNNKEL (reference sequence). The CDR3: CASSQDTLTDTQYF. CDR3 nucleotides: TGTGCCAGCAGCCAAGATACGCTTACAGATACGCAGTATTTT.

The J gene is TRBJ2-5, the V gene TRBV27; D might be TRBD2 (6 bases). CDR3 length: 17 residues. CDR1 and CDR2 (germline): MNHEY, SMNVEV (reference sequence). V was pared by 6 bases and J by 8 bases, with 28 bases between. This CDR3 is CASRKRKRETGVITQYF. The CDR3 nucleotides read TGTGCCAGCAGAAAACGCAAAAGGGAGACGGGGGTAATAACCCAGTACTTC.

The chain joins TRBV10-3 to TRBJ1-1, with 7 bases fitting TRBD1. The germline gives CDR1 ENHRY, CDR2 SYGVKD. Trimming cost V 4 bases and J 4 bases; bases outside gene matches: 15. The CDR3 loop spans 17 amino acids. The CDR3 DNA reads TGTGCCATCAGTGGGGTAGGCGACAGGGCAATGCTCACTGAAGCTTTCTTT. This sequence encodes CAISGVGDRAMLTEAFF.

The CDR3 spells CASSAGDTRPYEQYF. The CDR3 bases are TGTGCCAGCAGCGCGGGGGACACACGCCCCTACGAGCAGTACTTC. This chain connects TRBV9 to TRBJ2-7; either TRBD1 or TRBD2 may supply D (6 bases each). This CDR3 spans 15 amino acids. CDR1 is SGDLS and CDR2 is YYNGEE in the germline V gene. V lost 3 bases and J lost 2, with 15 bases in between. Together with reference TRBV9 and TRBJ2-7, the CDR3 gives the full variable domain: DSGVTQTPKHLITATGQRVTLRCSPRSGDLSVYWYQQSLDQGLQFLIQYYNGEERAKGNILERFSAQQFPDLHSELNLSSLELGDSALYFCASSAGDTRPYEQYFGPGTRLTVT.

The J gene is TRBJ2-5, the V gene TRBV29-1; TRBD2 aligns across 7 bases. This CDR3 contains 14 residues. Germline V gene sequence: CDR1 SQVTM, CDR2 ANQGSEA. Trimming removed 8 bases from V and 1 base from J; junction bases left unmatched: 10. The CDR3 loop is CSFNSVAGQETQYF. For the CDR3, the DNA is TGCAGCTTCAATTCCGTAGCGGGCCAAGAGACCCAGTACTTC.

This clonotype has only a few counts. The V gene is TRBV11-2, the J gene TRBJ2-7, with 10 bases lining up with TRBD2. With V trimmed by 1 base and J by 4 bases, 4 bases remained unmatched. Per germline, CDR1 SGHAT and CDR2 FQNNGV. The CDR3 sequence is 15 residues long. The CDR3 reads CASSLVASGSYEQYF. The CDR3 coding sequence is TGTGCCAGCAGCTTAGTGGCTAGCGGGAGTTACGAGCAGTACTTC.

The chain joins TRBV21-1 to TRBJ1-3. TRBV21-1 is a pseudogene segment. The CDR3 is 16 residues long. The CDR3 reads CASSNYPSNVWKHHIF. The CDR3 coding sequence is TGTGCCAGCAGCAACTATCCCTCAAACGTCTGGAAACACCATATATTT.

The chain joins TRBV7-3 to TRBJ1-2, with a tentative D call TRBD1 (5 bases). V was shortened by 5 bases and J by 7 bases, with 26 bases between the two germline ends. This CDR3 region has 17 residues. CDR1 and CDR2 (germline): SGHTA, FQGTGA. CDR3 amino acids: CASSRVTTPGRSGGYTF. In DNA, the CDR3 is TGTGCCAGCAGCCGTGTAACGACTCCAGGGAGGAGTGGTGGCTACACCTTC. The full variable domain, in which reference TRBV7-3 and TRBJ1-2 provide the parts outside the CDR3, is GAGVSQTPSNKVTEKGKYVELRCDPISGHTALYWYRQSLGQGPEFLIYFQGTGAADDSGLPNDRFFAVRPEGSVSTLKIQRTERGDSAVYLCASSRVTTPGRSGGYTFGSGTRLTVV.

About this clonotype: One end of the junction varies from germline; a read error may be responsible. V is TRBV6-1 and J is TRBJ2-1; TRBD2 matches 7 bases. The CDR3 is 16 residues long. The V gene's germline CDR1 is MNHNS and CDR2 SASEGT. CDR3 region: CASSEAGGSSYNEQFF. The CDR3 nucleotides read TGTGCCAGCAGTGAAGCCGGGGGGAGCTCCTACAACGAGCAGTTCTTC.

This clonotype was seen once. The DNA for the CDR3 is TGTGCCAGCAGCTCCTGGACAGGGCGCACCACCGGGGAGCTGTTTTTT. Translation: CASSSWTGRTTGELFF. This chain links TRBV7-2 with TRBJ2-2; 8 nucleotides match TRBD1. From germline, CDR1 is SGHTA and CDR2 FQGNSA. Germline trimming cut 4 bases from V and 4 bases from J; bases unmatched to any gene: 8. The CDR3 has 16 amino acids.

This clonotype has only a few counts. The CDR3 protein is CAIMSGADTQYF. CDR3 nucleotides: TGTGCCATCATGTCAGGGGCAGATACGCAGTATTTT. The V and J genes are TRBV10-3 and TRBJ2-3, with D maybe TRBD1 (6 bases). This CDR3 has 12 amino acids. Trimming removed 7 bases from V and 4 bases from J, with 9 bases in between. Germline V gives CDR1 ENHRY, CDR2 SYGVKD.

This clonotype has a handful of counts. The chain employs TRBV6-1 and TRBJ2-1; D may correspond to TRBD1 or TRBD2 (5 bases each). The CDR3 runs 11 residues. With 6 bases removed from V and 16 bases from J, the gap between germline ends came to 16 bases. Germline V gives CDR1 MNHNS, CDR2 SASEGT. CDR3 coding DNA: TGTGCCAGCAGCTCCGGGACCCTCCATTTCTTC. Encoded protein: CASSSGTLHFF.

CDR3 protein: CASSPLTPGPSSGNTIYF. For the CDR3, the DNA is TGTGCCAGCAGCCCTCTAACGCCGGGCCCAAGCTCTGGAAACACCATATATTTT. The rearrangement links TRBV7-8 to TRBJ1-3; D uncertain. V shed 5 bases and J shed 0 bases, with 20 bases lying between them. The CDR3 totals 18 residues. Germline V gene sequence: CDR1 SGHVS, CDR2 FQNEAQ.

This chain uses TRBV19 with TRBJ2-2; maybe TRBD2 (5 bases). This CDR3 comprises 16 residues. With 1 base removed from V and 2 bases from J, the gap between germline ends came to 11 bases. Germline-derived CDR1 and CDR2 are LNHDA and SQIVND (reference sequence). The CDR3 loop reads CASSIASRTNTGELFF. CDR3 nucleotide sequence: TGTGCCAGTAGTATAGCGAGTAGGACTAACACCGGGGAGCTGTTTTTT.

This clonotype came up once. The chain employs TRBV3-1 and TRBJ2-3; a possible D gene is TRBD1 (6 bases). The CDR3 covers 18 residues. The V end lost 0 bases, the J end lost 0 bases, and 16 bases lay between the germline ends. Germline loops: CDR1 LGHDT, CDR2 YNNKEL (reference sequence). The CDR3 sequence: CASSQEEGDEASTDTQYF. CDR3 coding DNA: TGTGCCAGCAGCCAAGAAGAGGGGGATGAAGCTAGCACAGATACGCAGTATTTT.

The chain couples TRBV7-3 to TRBJ2-7; 7 bases align to TRBD2. Per germline, CDR1 SGHTA and CDR2 FQGTGA. The CDR3 spans 14 residues. With V trimmed by 5 bases and J by 0 bases, 4 bases remained unmatched. The CDR3 loop reads CASSLSGDSYEQYF. The CDR3 DNA is TGTGCCAGCAGCCTCAGCGGGGACTCCTACGAGCAGTACTTC. Based on the CDR3 plus reference TRBV7-3 and TRBJ2-7, the full variable domain is GAGVSQTPSNKVTEKGKYVELRCDPISGHTALYWYRQSLGQGPEFLIYFQGTGAADDSGLPNDRFFAVRPEGSVSTLKIQRTERGDSAVYLCASSLSGDSYEQYFGPGTRLTVT.

The chain recombines TRBV2 with TRBJ1-3; D remains unclear. The V end lost 3 bases, the J end lost 7 bases, and 1 base lay between the germline ends. Germline-derived CDR1 and CDR2 are SNHLY and FYNNEI. The CDR3 is made up of 10 amino acids. CDR3 DNA: TGTGCCAGCAGTGAGAACACCATATATTTT. Protein product: CASSENTIYF.

In this sample, this clonotype turned up once. Written as DNA, the CDR3 is TGTGCCAGCAGCGTATTGGGGCTAGCGGGGCCAGATACGCAGTATTTT. It specifies CASSVLGLAGPDTQYF. The rearrangement uses TRBV9 and TRBJ2-3, with 9 positions matching TRBD2. Germline V gene sequence: CDR1 SGDLS, CDR2 YYNGEE. This CDR3 region has 16 residues. The ends lost 1 base at V and 4 bases at J; junction bases unmatched: 7.

This chain links TRBV28 with TRBJ2-1; tentatively, D is TRBD2 (7 bases). The CDR3 sequence is 17 residues long. V lost 1 base and J 5 bases, leaving 18 bases between the germline ends. The V gene's germline CDR1 is MDHEN and CDR2 SYDVKM. For the CDR3, the DNA is TGTGCCAGCAGTTTATCGTCCGCGGGGGCGATACACAATGAGCAGTTCTTC. Its protein is CASSLSSAGAIHNEQFF. Using reference TRBV28 and TRBJ2-1 for the parts outside the CDR3, the full variable domain is DVKVTQSSRYLVKRTGEKVFLECVQDMDHENMFWYRQDPGLGLRLIYFSYDVKMKEKGDIPEGYSVSREKKERFSLILESASTNQTSMYLCASSLSSAGAIHNEQFFGPGTRLTVL.